This section outlines one T cell receptor beta chain sequence together with its context. A sample-barcoded 5' primer and a J-beta primer mix were used in a second PCR of roughly 7 to 11 cycles. TCRdb reprocessed the 5' RACE reads with MiXCR, giving one entry per CDR3 protein. This sample has 800,000 to 950,000 distinct CDR3 sequences; 40% to 60% occur once, and the top ten carry around 15%. Germline V gene data show CDR1 as MNHEY and CDR2 as SVGEGT. With 2 bases removed from V and 9 bases from J, the gap between germline ends came to 11 bases. The CDR3 length is 13 residues. The data originate from a study of blood T cells in healthy people across ages.

This TCR came from a man aged 30 to 39 in good health. This sequence joins TRBV6-2 or TRBV6-3 and TRBJ2-1; unclear D gene. The sample consisted of blood. CDR3 protein: CASSYEQLFEQFF. The CDR3 DNA reads TGTGCCAGCAGTTACGAACAGCTCTTTGAGCAGTTCTTC.